These T cell receptor beta chains were read from a single sample in a study of neoadjuvant anti-PD-1 for oral cavity cancer. Only in-frame clones appear in the TCRdb table, and some are missing; sequencing was by immunoSEQ multiplex PCR. The data contain about 37,000 clones, 35% to 40% of them singletons. This sample comprised tumor tissue, obtained after nivolumab (anti-PD-1) treatment. Source of these receptors: a person aged 35 to 85 with oral cavity squamous cell carcinoma. Each CDR3 is given with its conserved first and last residue. The D gene is left open where the match is weak. Size tells how often a clone was seen (once, few, many) or the class of an expanded clone, and some rows leave it out.

TRBV7-6	few	TRBJ2-5	NA	TGTGCCAGCAGCGGCTGGGACGGCGAGACCCAGTACTTC	CASSGWDGETQYF
TRBV7-9	NA	TRBJ2-1	TRBD1	TGTGCCAGCAGCTTAGGGGGGCAGGGGGCCTACAATGAGCAGTTCTTC	CASSLGGQGAYNEQFF
TRBV7-8	NA	TRBJ2-7	TRBD1	TGTGCCAGCAGCTTAGAGACAGGGGGCCTCTACGAGCAGTACTTC	CASSLETGGLYEQYF
TRBV27	NA	TRBJ2-7	TRBD1	TGTGCCAGCAGTGACCTGGGACAGGGCGGGTCCTACGAGCAGTACTTC	CASSDLGQGGSYEQYF
TRBV9	NA	TRBJ2-3	NA	TGTGCCAGCAGCGTAGCGGAGGTAGATACGCAGTATTTT	CASSVAEVDTQYF
TRBV7-8	NA	TRBJ2-5	TRBD2	TGTGCCAGCAGCTTAGCCGGGGGAGGGCAAGAGACCCAGTACTTC	CASSLAGGGQETQYF
TRBV2	few	TRBJ2-5	NA	TGTGCCAGCAGTGAAGGACAGTGGTACCAAGAGACCCAGTACTTC	CASSEGQWYQETQYF
TRBV7-2	NA	TRBJ2-7	TRBD2	TGTGCCAGCAGCTTAGGGGGGACTAGCTCCGGTTTGGGCGAGCAGTACTTC	CASSLGGTSSGLGEQYF
TRBV5-1	NA	TRBJ2-7	TRBD1	TGCGCCAGCAGCTCAATAAGACAGGGAAGCTCGCGCGAGCAGTACTTC	CASSSIRQGSSREQYF
TRBV18	NA	TRBJ2-1	TRBD2	TGTGCCAGCTCACCCCCGGGAGGAAGCTCCTACAATGAGCAGTTCTTC	CASSPPGGSSYNEQFF
TRBV30	NA	TRBJ1-2	TRBD1	TGTGCCTGGAGTCCGACAGGGAACTATGGCTACACCTTC	CAWSPTGNYGYTF
TRBV6-4	once	TRBJ1-3	NA	TGTGCCAGCAGTGACTCTGGGGTTAGGGGCAGGGTGAAGTTT	CASSDSGVRGRVKF
TRBV7-2	NA	TRBJ2-7	TRBD2	TGTGCCAGCAGCTCGACTAGCGCTTACGAGCAGTACTTC	CASSSTSAYEQYF
TRBV4-2	few	TRBJ2-3	TRBD2	TGTGCCAGCAGCCAAGATCAGGGACTAGCGGGGGACACAGATACGCAGTATTTT	CASSQDQGLAGDTDTQYF
TRBV7-2	NA	TRBJ1-4	NA	TGTGCCAGCAGTCCAGACAGGAGTGCAACTAATGAAAAACTGTTTTTT	CASSPDRSATNEKLFF
TRBV5-4	NA	TRBJ1-3	NA	TGTGCCAGCAGCCGAACACTCTCTGGAAACACCATATATTTT	CASSRTLSGNTIYF
TRBV30	NA	TRBJ1-3	NA	TGTGCCTGGCAGGGGTCCTCTGGAAACACCATATATTTT	CAWQGSSGNTIYF
TRBV18	NA	TRBJ1-4	TRBD1	TGTGCCAGCTCACCGGGACAGGGCGGCGAAAAACTGTTTTTT	CASSPGQGGEKLFF
TRBV20-1	few	TRBJ2-5	NA	TGCAGTGCTCCCAGGGGAGAGACCCAGTACTTC	CSAPRGETQYF
TRBV9	once	TRBJ2-3	NA	TGTGCCAGCAGCGTAGGTCCAGGGGCCACAGATACGCAGTATTTT	CASSVGPGATDTQYF